This is a list of T cell receptor beta chains from one sample in a study of OX40 agonist ivuxolimab in advanced cancers. Sequencing was performed with immunoSEQ multiplex PCR; in TCRdb, only in-frame clones are kept and a portion is missing. The sample lists about 140,000 clones; 90% to 95% were seen once. Specimen: CD4+ or CD8+ T cells sorted from blood, collected in a trial of the OX40 agonist ivuxolimab. The receptor set was obtained from an adult with an advanced solid tumor such as melanoma, head and neck, liver or kidney cancer. The CDR3 runs from the conserved cysteine through the conserved F or W. Fields, in order: D gene, J gene, V gene, clone size, CDR3 protein, CDR3 DNA. A D gene is named only where the DNA matches it firmly. Clone size is shown for a subset of rows, as once, few, many or a class of expanded clone.

d_gene: .
j_gene: TRBJ2-3
v_gene: TRBV5-5
abundance: .
CDR3aa: CASGYVGPSADTQYF
CDR3nt: TGTGCCAGCGGTTATGTAGGCCCTTCGGCAGATACGCAGTATTTT

d_gene: .
j_gene: TRBJ2-7
v_gene: TRBV7-2
abundance: .
CDR3aa: CASSLSTDYEQYF
CDR3nt: TGTGCCAGCAGCTTATCTACAGACTACGAGCAGTACTTC

d_gene: .
j_gene: TRBJ1-5
v_gene: TRBV7-8
abundance: .
CDR3aa: CASSRERLRESNQPQHF
CDR3nt: TGTGCCAGCAGCCGAGAGAGGCTCCGGGAAAGCAATCAGCCCCAGCATTTT

d_gene: TRBD1
j_gene: TRBJ1-2
v_gene: TRBV4-2
abundance: .
CDR3aa: CASSGKGQGAYGYTF
CDR3nt: TGTGCCAGCAGTGGAAAGGGACAGGGGGCTTATGGCTACACCTTC

d_gene: .
j_gene: TRBJ2-3
v_gene: TRBV30
abundance: .
CDR3aa: CAWSPPNRADTQYF
CDR3nt: TGTGCCTGGAGTCCCCCTAACCGGGCAGATACGCAGTATTTT

d_gene: TRBD2
j_gene: TRBJ2-1
v_gene: TRBV27
abundance: .
CDR3aa: CASSSIRHPGGYNEQFF
CDR3nt: TGTGCCAGCAGTTCCATCCGACACCCCGGGGGGTACAATGAGCAGTTCTTC

d_gene: TRBD1
j_gene: TRBJ1-1
v_gene: TRBV11-3
abundance: .
CDR3aa: CASSNRGSTEAFF
CDR3nt: TGTGCCAGCAGTAACAGGGGGAGCACTGAAGCTTTCTTT

d_gene: TRBD2
j_gene: TRBJ2-1
v_gene: TRBV7-6
abundance: .
CDR3aa: CASSFSSGLNNEQFF
CDR3nt: TGTGCCAGCAGCTTCTCTAGCGGATTGAACAATGAGCAGTTCTTC

d_gene: .
j_gene: TRBJ1-1
v_gene: TRBV7-2
abundance: .
CDR3aa: CASSQQTGNTEAFF
CDR3nt: TGTGCCAGCAGCCAGCAGACAGGGAACACTGAAGCTTTCTTT

d_gene: .
j_gene: TRBJ2-3
v_gene: TRBV7-8
abundance: .
CDR3aa: CASSPLGLTDTQYF
CDR3nt: TGTGCCAGCAGCCCGCTTGGGCTCACAGATACGCAGTATTTT

d_gene: TRBD2
j_gene: TRBJ2-1
v_gene: TRBV28
abundance: .
CDR3aa: CASSFSSGANNEQFF
CDR3nt: TGTGCCAGCAGTTTCTCTAGCGGGGCTAACAATGAGCAGTTCTTC

d_gene: TRBD1
j_gene: TRBJ2-4
v_gene: TRBV28
abundance: .
CDR3aa: CASSSHRGSKNIQYF
CDR3nt: TGTGCCAGCAGTTCTCACAGGGGCTCCAAAAACATTCAGTACTTC

d_gene: TRBD1
j_gene: TRBJ2-1
v_gene: TRBV5-1
abundance: .
CDR3aa: CASSNRGDRRIGQFF
CDR3nt: TGCGCCAGCAGCAACCGAGGGGACAGGAGAATCGGGCAGTTCTTC

d_gene: .
j_gene: TRBJ1-1
v_gene: TRBV14
abundance: .
CDR3aa: CASSENAGITEAFF
CDR3nt: TGTGCCAGCAGCGAAAACGCGGGGATCACTGAAGCTTTCTTT

d_gene: .
j_gene: TRBJ1-2
v_gene: TRBV29-1
abundance: .
CDR3aa: CSGGHPNYGYTF
CDR3nt: TGCAGCGGCGGACACCCGAACTATGGCTACACCTTC

d_gene: .
j_gene: TRBJ1-6
v_gene: TRBV4-3
abundance: .
CDR3aa: CASSPTVNRNNSPLHF
CDR3nt: TGCGCCAGCAGCCCAACAGTGAACAGGAATAATTCACCCCTCCACTTT

d_gene: TRBD1
j_gene: TRBJ1-5
v_gene: TRBV30
abundance: .
CDR3aa: CAWSSGGGNQPQHF
CDR3nt: TGTGCCTGGAGTTCAGGGGGTGGCAATCAGCCCCAGCATTTT

d_gene: .
j_gene: TRBJ2-2
v_gene: TRBV15
abundance: .
CDR3aa: CATSREYIGSGTGELFF
CDR3nt: TGTGCCACCAGCAGAGAATACATAGGGTCGGGGACCGGGGAGCTGTTTTTT

d_gene: .
j_gene: TRBJ2-2
v_gene: TRBV5-1
abundance: .
CDR3aa: CASSLRPGDTGELFF
CDR3nt: TGCGCCAGCAGCTTGCGTCCAGGGGACACCGGGGAGCTGTTTTTT

d_gene: TRBD1
j_gene: TRBJ2-7
v_gene: TRBV6-5
abundance: once
CDR3aa: CASTRQGNSYEQYF
CDR3nt: TGTGCCAGCACCCGACAGGGAAACTCCTACGAGCAGTACTTC

d_gene: .
j_gene: TRBJ2-5
v_gene: TRBV4-3
abundance: once
CDR3aa: CASSLGGSGGETQYF
CDR3nt: TGCGCCAGCAGCCTTGGGGGGTCAGGGGGAGAGACCCAGTACTTC

d_gene: .
j_gene: TRBJ2-5
v_gene: TRBV19
abundance: .
CDR3aa: CASSTRQTQETQYF
CDR3nt: TGTGCCAGTAGTACGCGACAGACCCAAGAGACCCAGTACTTC

d_gene: .
j_gene: TRBJ1-3
v_gene: TRBV4-1
abundance: .
CDR3aa: CASSLQQGPPGNTIYF
CDR3nt: TGCGCCAGCAGCCTTCAGCAGGGGCCCCCTGGAAACACCATATATTTT

d_gene: .
j_gene: TRBJ1-2
v_gene: TRBV4-1
abundance: few
CDR3aa: CASSQDGIHSYTF
CDR3nt: TGCGCCAGCAGCCAAGATGGTATCCATAGCTACACCTTC

d_gene: .
j_gene: TRBJ2-5
v_gene: TRBV19
abundance: .
CDR3aa: CASSPGNQETQYF
CDR3nt: TGTGCCAGTAGTCCAGGAAACCAAGAGACCCAGTACTTC

d_gene: TRBD2
j_gene: TRBJ2-2
v_gene: TRBV11-1
abundance: .
CDR3aa: CASSPLSGGNTGELFF
CDR3nt: TGTGCCAGCAGCCCCCTTAGCGGGGGAAACACCGGGGAGCTGTTTTTT

d_gene: .
j_gene: TRBJ2-7
v_gene: TRBV6-6
abundance: .
CDR3aa: CASSYLAGQMYF
CDR3nt: TGTGCCAGCAGTTACCTTGCGGGACAAATGTACTTC

d_gene: .
j_gene: TRBJ2-3
v_gene: TRBV27
abundance: few
CDR3aa: CASSFGWITDTQYF
CDR3nt: TGTGCCAGCAGTTTCGGCTGGATCACAGATACGCAGTATTTT

d_gene: .
j_gene: TRBJ2-2
v_gene: TRBV18
abundance: once
CDR3aa: CASSPSRELFF
CDR3nt: TGTGCCAGCTCACCCTCCCGGGAGCTGTTTTTT